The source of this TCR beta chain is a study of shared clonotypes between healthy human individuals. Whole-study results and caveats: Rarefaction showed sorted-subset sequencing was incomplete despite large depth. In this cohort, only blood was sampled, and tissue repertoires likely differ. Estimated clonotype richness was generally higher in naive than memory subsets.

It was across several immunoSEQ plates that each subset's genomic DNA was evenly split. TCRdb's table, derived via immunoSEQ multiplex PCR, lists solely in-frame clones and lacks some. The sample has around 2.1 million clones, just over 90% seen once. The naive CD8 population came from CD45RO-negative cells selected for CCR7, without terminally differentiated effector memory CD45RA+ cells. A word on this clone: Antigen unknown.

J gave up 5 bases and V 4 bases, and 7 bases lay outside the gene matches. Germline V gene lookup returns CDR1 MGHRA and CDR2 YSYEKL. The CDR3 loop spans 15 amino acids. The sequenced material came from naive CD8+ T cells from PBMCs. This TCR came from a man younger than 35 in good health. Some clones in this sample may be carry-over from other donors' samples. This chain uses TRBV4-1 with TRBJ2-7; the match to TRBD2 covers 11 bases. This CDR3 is CASSREGLAGHEQYF. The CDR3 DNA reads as TGCGCCAGCAGCCGAGAAGGACTAGCGGGCCACGAGCAGTACTTC.